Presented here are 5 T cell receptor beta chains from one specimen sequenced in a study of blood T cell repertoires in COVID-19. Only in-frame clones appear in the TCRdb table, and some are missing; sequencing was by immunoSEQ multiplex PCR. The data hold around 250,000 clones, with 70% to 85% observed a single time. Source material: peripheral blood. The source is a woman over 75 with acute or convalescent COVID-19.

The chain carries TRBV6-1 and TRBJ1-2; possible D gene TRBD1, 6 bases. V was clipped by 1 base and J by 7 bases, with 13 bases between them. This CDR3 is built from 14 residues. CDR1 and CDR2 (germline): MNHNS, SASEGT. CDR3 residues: CASSEGTVPFGYTF. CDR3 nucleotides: TGTGCCAGCAGTGAAGGGACAGTCCCTTTTGGCTACACCTTC.

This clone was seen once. The CDR3 DNA sequence: TGTGCCAGCAATTCCCCCGGGGTTATGGCCGATGGCTACACCTTC. The encoded protein is CASNSPGVMADGYTF. This chain connects TRBV28 to TRBJ1-2, with D unclear. The CDR3 consists of 15 residues. Germline loops: CDR1 MDHEN, CDR2 SYDVKM. V lost 7 bases and J 6 bases, leaving 21 bases between the germline ends.

CDR3 nucleotides: TGCGCCAGCGGTCCGCCGGAGGGCTCCTACAATGAGCAGTTCTTC. It yields the protein CASGPPEGSYNEQFF. The chain combines TRBV5-1 with TRBJ2-1, with D possibly being TRBD2 (6 bases). Germline CDR1 SGHRS, CDR2 YFSETQ. The V and J ends lost 7 bases and 0 bases respectively, with 14 bases between them. The CDR3 has 15 amino acids.

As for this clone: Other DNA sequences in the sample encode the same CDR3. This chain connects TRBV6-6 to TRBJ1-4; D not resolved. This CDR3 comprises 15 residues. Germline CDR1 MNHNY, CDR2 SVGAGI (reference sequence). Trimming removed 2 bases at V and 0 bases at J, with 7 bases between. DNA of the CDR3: TGTGCCAGCAGTTACCAACATGCAACTAATGAAAAACTGTTTTTT. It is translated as CASSYQHATNEKLFF.

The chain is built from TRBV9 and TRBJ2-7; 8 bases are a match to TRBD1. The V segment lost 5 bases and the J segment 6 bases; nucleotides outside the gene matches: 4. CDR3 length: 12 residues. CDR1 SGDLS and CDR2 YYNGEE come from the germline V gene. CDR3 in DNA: TGTGCCAGCAGTGAGGACAGGGTCGAGCAGTACTTC. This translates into CASSEDRVEQYF.